A selection of T cell receptor beta chains follows, all from one sample in a study of T cells in Graves' hyperthyroidism and ophthalmopathy. TCRdb called the multiplex PCR reads again in MiXCR, with one record for every CDR3 protein. This table holds about 460,000 distinct CDR3 sequences, less than 25% found once. The specimen sequenced was blood. These receptors were collected from a woman in her seventies with Graves' ophthalmopathy. Both conserved end residues are part of each CDR3. D genes are given only for firm matches. Not every row has a clone size; where given, it reads once, few, many or a size class.

>TRBV27|TRBJ1-1|NA|once
CASSPTGTWAGGGMNTEAFF
TGTGCCAGCAGTCCCACCGGGACCTGGGCCGGGGGCGGCATGAACACTGAAGCTTTCTTT
>TRBV7-2|TRBJ2-1|TRBD2|many
CASRRLSGAYNEQFF
TGTGCCAGCAGGCGACTTAGCGGGGCTTACAATGAGCAGTTCTTC
>TRBV11-1|TRBJ1-5|NA|many
CASSPRPGEAQHF
TGTGCCAGCAGCCCGCGGCCGGGGGAAGCCCAGCATTTT
>TRBV20-1|TRBJ2-1|TRBD1|few
CSADSRGLNEQFF
TGCAGTGCTGATAGCAGGGGGTTGAATGAGCAGTTCTTC
>TRBV7-9|TRBJ2-1|NA|few
CASSPTNNEQFF
TGTGCCAGCAGCCCAACGAACAATGAGCAGTTCTTC
>TRBV20-1|TRBJ2-5|NA|NA
CSAKGGETQYF
TGCAGTGCCAAGGGGGGAGAGACCCAGTACTTC
>TRBV11-2|TRBJ2-2|NA|NA
CASSLHPGEGGGELFF
TGTGCCAGCAGCTTGCATCCGGGAGAGGGGGGCGGGGAGCTGTTTTTT
>TRBV5-1|TRBJ1-1|NA|NA
CASSSDTGHEAFF
TGCGCCAGCAGCTCAGATACAGGGCATGAAGCTTTCTTT
>TRBV5-1|TRBJ2-5|TRBD2|NA
CASSSDVGGETQYF
TGCGCCAGCAGCTCAGATGTGGGGGGGGAGACCCAGTACTTC
>TRBV2|TRBJ2-7|NA|few
CASSGLADEQYF
TGTGCCAGCAGTGGTTTAGCGGACGAGCAGTACTTC
>TRBV15|TRBJ2-3|NA|few
CATSKEGRTDTQYF
TGTGCCACCAGCAAGGAGGGCCGCACAGATACGCAGTATTTT
>TRBV5-1|TRBJ2-7|TRBD2|few
CASSITSGTHSYEQYF
TGCGCCAGCAGCATAACTAGCGGGACCCACTCCTACGAGCAGTACTTC
>TRBV20-1|TRBJ2-5|NA|few
CSARVSGQETQYF
TGCAGTGCTAGAGTGTCGGGGCAAGAGACCCAGTACTTC
>TRBV7-2|TRBJ2-1|TRBD2|many
CASSSGTSPLNEQFF
TGTGCCAGCAGCTCCGGGACTAGCCCCCTCAATGAGCAGTTCTTC
>TRBV5-1|TRBJ2-3|NA|NA
CASSFSTGADTQYF
TGCGCCAGCAGCTTTTCGACTGGAGCAGATACGCAGTATTTT
>TRBV7-9|TRBJ2-3|NA|NA
CASSLVSLTDTQYF
TGTGCCAGCAGCTTAGTTAGCCTCACAGATACGCAGTATTTT
>TRBV7-9|TRBJ1-6|NA|NA
CASSPTRGRGSNSPLHF
TGTGCCAGCAGTCCCACCAGGGGTAGAGGGTCTAATTCACCCCTCCACTTT
>TRBV5-1|TRBJ2-5|NA|NA
CASSLGGRSETQYF
TGCGCCAGCAGCTTGGGGGGGCGTTCCGAGACCCAGTACTTC
>TRBV3-1|TRBJ2-1|NA|few
CASSLYTREQFF
TGTGCCAGCAGTTTGTACACGAGGGAGCAGTTCTTC
>TRBV3-1|TRBJ1-1|NA|many
CASSPTGAMNTEAFF
TGTGCCAGCAGTCCGACAGGAGCGATGAACACTGAAGCTTTCTTT
>TRBV20-1|TRBJ2-3|TRBD1|few
CRVDRAEDTQYF
TGCAGGGTGGACAGGGCTGAAGATACGCAGTATTTT
>TRBV3-1|TRBJ2-1|TRBD2|NA
CASSQGPGLVIDEQFF
TGTGCCAGCAGCCAAGGCCCGGGACTAGTCATCGATGAGCAGTTCTTC
>TRBV12-3/TRBV12-4|TRBJ2-5|NA|many
CASSLLDTKETQYF
TGTGCCAGCAGTTTATTGGACACCAAAGAGACCCAGTACTTC
>TRBV11-2|TRBJ2-2|TRBD2|NA
CASSLAGMNTGELFF
TGTGCCAGCAGCCTAGCGGGGATGAACACCGGGGAGCTGTTTTTT
>TRBV19|TRBJ1-2|TRBD1|NA
CASSPDRGVGYGYTF
TGTGCCAGTAGTCCAGACAGGGGTGTGGGCTATGGCTACACCTTC
>TRBV5-1|TRBJ2-6|NA|NA
CASSLVAVSSGANVLTF
TGCGCCAGCAGCTTGGTGGCGGTAAGCTCTGGGGCCAACGTCCTGACTTTC
>TRBV7-9|TRBJ1-2|NA|many
CASSLGQTNYGYTF
TGTGCCAGCAGCTTAGGCCAGACTAACTATGGCTACACCTTC
>TRBV27|TRBJ1-1|NA|few
CASSLGQNLNTEAFF
TGTGCCAGCAGTTTAGGACAGAATTTGAACACTGAAGCTTTCTTT